The following is a TCR beta chain sequence with its context. Its antigen remains unknown. These data come from a study of cytomegalovirus exposure and HLA in healthy donors. Study as a whole: Tens of millions of unique TCRs from HLA-typed donors were held in an early release of data.

Germline CDR1 SGHRS, CDR2 YFSETQ. This CDR3 contains 14 residues. The V and J ends lost 2 bases and 3 bases, in that order; junction bases with no gene match: 3. In the PCR, 60 Vbeta and 13 Jbeta primers were used. Data came from immunoSEQ multiplex PCR; TCRdb stores just in-frame clones and leaves some out. The sample holds about 250,000 clones; more than 55% are singletons and the top ten take 2% to 2.5%. Nominally healthy donors provided the samples, though records likely missed some immune exposures. Overall study findings and caveats: Researchers counted roughly 150 TCR beta chains as cytomegalovirus-associated. Diagnosis of cytomegalovirus status made by the classifier reportedly showed high specificity and sensitivity.

The receptor comes from a female donor in good health and CMV-seronegative. The sample taken for sequencing was PBMCs. The rearrangement links TRBV5-1 to TRBJ2-5; 8 nucleotides align to TRBD1. The CDR3 spells CASSLRTGKETQYF. DNA of the CDR3: TGCGCCAGCAGCTTAAGGACAGGGAAAGAGACCCAGTACTTC. The variable domain in full, with the rest retrieved from reference TRBV5-1 and TRBJ2-5, is KAGVTQTPRYLIKTRGQQVTLSCSPISGHRSVSWYQQTPGQGLQFLFEYFSETQRNKGNFPGRFSGRQFSNSRSEMNVSTLELGDSALYLCASSLRTGKETQYFGPGTRLLVL.